This is a list of T cell receptor beta chains from one sample in a study of glioma-infiltrating T cells. TCRdb reanalysed the multiplex PCR reads using MiXCR and keeps one entry per CDR3 protein. Among a few hundred thousand distinct CDR3 sequences listed, around 45% were seen once. The source material was glioma tissue, nonneoplastic brain tissue, or PBMCs (not recorded which). The receptors originated from a human donor with low-grade glioma or glioblastoma, undergoing nonglioma brain surgery, or in good health (not recorded which). Each CDR3 is given with its conserved first and last residue. Each record gives: V gene, J gene, D gene, CDR3 length, clone size, CDR3 protein, CDR3 DNA. The D gene is left open where the match is weak. Only some rows state a clone size, as once, few, many or a class for expanded clones.

>TRBV4-1|TRBJ2-7|.|16|.
CASSQLSGTGTYEEYF
TGCGCCAGCAGCCAACTCAGCGGGACAGGAACCTACGAGGAGTACTTC
>TRBV19|TRBJ1-1|.|15|.
CASSDRGGVNTEAFF
TGTGCCAGTAGTGATCGGGGGGGAGTGAACACTGAAGCTTTCTTT
>TRBV20-1|TRBJ2-3|.|14|.
CSAFRDPRTDTQYF
TGCAGTGCTTTCCGGGACCCTCGTACAGATACGCAGTATTTT
>TRBV25-1|TRBJ2-7|TRBD1|14|few
CASSVGQGVYEQYF
TGTGCCAGCAGTGTGGGACAGGGGGTTTACGAGCAGTACTTC
>TRBV20-1|TRBJ2-3|TRBD2|12|many
CSQGREEDTQYF
TGCAGCCAGGGGCGGGAGGAGGATACGCAGTATTTT
>TRBV6-6|TRBJ2-2|TRBD2|19|few
CASSYAAPGLAVNTGELFF
TGTGCCAGCAGTTATGCGGCACCAGGACTAGCGGTTAACACCGGGGAGCTGTTTTTT
>TRBV15|TRBJ2-1|TRBD2|17|.
CATMGTSGIGSYNEQFF
TGTGCCACCATGGGGACTAGCGGGATAGGGTCCTACAATGAGCAGTTCTTC
>TRBV5-4|TRBJ2-7|.|15|.
CASTNAGGGRLEQYF
TGTGCCAGCACCAATGCTGGGGGAGGCCGTCTCGAGCAGTACTTC
>TRBV20-1|TRBJ2-3|.|12|.
CSASGGADTQYF
TGCAGTGCCTCCGGAGGCGCAGATACGCAGTATTTT
>TRBV20-1|TRBJ2-3|.|10|many
CSARRDTQYF
TGCAGTGCTCGGAGAGATACGCAGTATTTT
>TRBV12-3/TRBV12-4|TRBJ1-1|.|12|.
CASSQSGPEAFF
TGTGCCAGCAGCCAATCAGGGCCTGAAGCTTTCTTT
>TRBV29-1|TRBJ1-5|TRBD1|14|.
CSVLQGGSGQPQHF
TGCAGCGTTCTACAGGGGGGAAGTGGACAGCCCCAGCATTTT
>TRBV7-9|TRBJ2-1|TRBD2|16|once
CASSPSALAGANEQFF
TGTGCCAGCAGCCCAAGCGCGCTAGCGGGAGCGAATGAGCAGTTCTTC
>TRBV28|TRBJ1-1|.|15|.
CASGLYGGGYTEAFF
TGTGCCAGCGGCCTGTATGGGGGCGGGTACACTGAAGCTTTCTTT
>TRBV4-3|TRBJ2-3|TRBD2|15|.
CASSQEWGGGDTQYF
TGCGCCAGCAGCCAAGAGTGGGGGGGGGGAGATACGCAGTATTTT
>TRBV12-3/TRBV12-4|TRBJ2-2|.|13|.
CASKGTLGGELFF
TGTGCCAGCAAAGGGACTCTTGGAGGGGAGCTGTTTTTT
>TRBV28|TRBJ1-1|.|14|many
CASRPGGVRTEAFF
TGTGCCAGCAGGCCGGGGGGGGTTCGGACTGAAGCTTTCTTT
>TRBV7-9|TRBJ2-5|.|11|.
CASSKKETQYF
TGTGCCAGCAGCAAGAAAGAGACCCAGTACTTC
>TRBV7-6|TRBJ2-1|.|16|.
CASSYEPPGMDNEQFF
TGTGCCAGCAGCTACGAACCTCCCGGGATGGACAATGAGCAGTTCTTC
>TRBV4-2|TRBJ2-3|.|15|few
CASSVDYFSTDTQYF
TGTGCCAGCAGCGTGGACTACTTTAGCACAGATACGCAGTATTTT
>TRBV6-2/TRBV6-3|TRBJ2-3|.|17|.
CASSLAPGTLLTDTQYF
TGTGCCAGCAGTCTAGCCCCCGGGACCCTCCTCACAGATACGCAGTATTTT
>TRBV28|TRBJ2-7|.|16|.
CASSFHPGPSSYEQYF
TGTGCCAGCAGTTTCCACCCGGGACCTAGCTCCTACGAGCAGTACTTC
>TRBV20-1|TRBJ1-2|TRBD1|14|.
CSAKRDSPNYGYTF
TGCAGTGCTAAAAGGGACAGCCCCAACTATGGCTACACCTTC
>TRBV28|TRBJ1-6|TRBD1|17|few
CASSFPGQGVYNSPLHF
TGTGCCAGCAGTTTCCCGGGACAGGGGGTTTATAATTCACCCCTCCACTTT
>TRBV19|TRBJ2-1|TRBD2|13|few
CASSTWTSYEQFF
TGTGCCAGTAGTACTTGGACTAGCTATGAGCAGTTCTTC
>TRBV12-3/TRBV12-4|TRBJ1-5|TRBD1|15|.
CASSPLQGGNQPQHF
TGTGCCAGCAGTCCCCTCCAGGGGGGCAATCAGCCCCAGCATTTT
>TRBV7-2|TRBJ2-7|.|14|.
CASSSGISSYEQYF
TGTGCCAGCAGCTCAGGGATCTCATCCTACGAGCAGTACTTC
>TRBV4-2|TRBJ1-6|.|16|.
CASSQDNPLPHSPLHF
TGTGCCAGCAGCCAAGATAATCCCTTACCCCATTCACCCCTCCACTTT
>TRBV19|TRBJ1-4|TRBD1|13|.
CASRLTGDEKLFF
TGTGCCAGTAGATTGACAGGGGACGAAAAACTGTTTTTT
>TRBV7-9|TRBJ2-7|.|15|few
CASSPGTELHGEQYF
TGTGCCAGCAGCCCCGGGACGGAGTTACATGGGGAGCAGTACTTC
>TRBV28|TRBJ2-7|TRBD2|15|many
CASRPSGGRFNEQYF
TGTGCCAGCAGACCCTCCGGCGGGAGGTTTAACGAGCAGTACTTC
>TRBV5-4|TRBJ2-7|TRBD1|13|.
CASSFDRESEQYF
TGTGCCAGCAGCTTCGACAGGGAGAGCGAGCAGTACTTC
>TRBV4-1|TRBJ2-3|.|15|once
CASSQGHVSTDTQYF
TGCGCCAGCAGCCAAGGACACGTCAGCACAGATACGCAGTATTTT
>TRBV5-4|TRBJ2-1|TRBD1|15|.
CATNTGGGSYNEQFF
TGTGCCACCAATACAGGGGGCGGTTCCTACAATGAGCAGTTCTTC
>TRBV6-2/TRBV6-3|TRBJ2-7|.|12|many
CASSQGAEWQYF
TGTGCCAGCAGTCAAGGGGCGGAATGGCAGTACTTC
>TRBV6-1|TRBJ1-1|.|11|many
CASSQGSEAFF
TGTGCCAGCAGTCAGGGGTCTGAAGCTTTCTTT
>TRBV4-3|TRBJ1-2|.|14|.
CASSQDERVGGYTF
TGCGCCAGCAGCCAAGATGAAAGGGTTGGGGGCTACACCTTC
>TRBV2|TRBJ1-5|.|13|.
CAGTRGVEQPQHF
TGTGCCGGAACCCGGGGGGTGGAGCAGCCCCAGCATTTT
>TRBV15|TRBJ2-7|.|11|many
CATRGSGEQYF
TGTGCCACCCGGGGATCTGGCGAGCAGTACTTC
>TRBV28|TRBJ1-2|.|13|few
CASSLWTDFGYTF
TGTGCCAGCAGTTTATGGACTGATTTTGGCTACACCTTC
>TRBV3-1|TRBJ2-5|.|11|.
CASRVLETQYF
TGTGCCAGCAGAGTCCTAGAGACCCAGTACTTC